The source of this T cell receptor beta chain is a study of prognosis after radiotherapy for stage I lung cancer. The germline gives CDR1 LNHDA, CDR2 SQIVND (reference sequence). CDR3 size: 15 residues. With 6 bases removed from V and 3 bases from J, the gap between germline ends came to 17 bases. Multiplex PCR, run in two rounds, amplified TCR beta CDR3 from genomic DNA. Initially, in first-round PCR, primers specific to each TRBV and TRBJ gene were used. MiXCR, run by TCRdb on the multiplex PCR reads, gives a single entry per CDR3 protein. The sample shows fewer than 20,000 distinct CDR3 sequences, 44% of them seen only once.

The V gene is TRBV19, the J gene TRBJ2-5; possible D gene TRBD2, 5 bases. This TCR was recovered from a donor aged 50 or older with non-small cell lung cancer. The source material was PBMCs, sampled before or after stereotactic body radiation therapy (not recorded which). The CDR3 DNA reads as TGTGCCAGTAGCTTCTCCGGAGGTGGGGAAGAGACCCAGTACTTC. It is translated as CASSFSGGGEETQYF.